The 27 T cell receptor beta chains given below trace back to one sample, sequenced in a study of blood T cell repertoires in COVID-19. TCRdb's copy holds only in-frame clones and misses some; the assay was immunoSEQ multiplex PCR. The top ten hold approximately 16% of the sample, which has 130,000 or so clones, around 80% seen once. Sequencing was carried out using peripheral blood. All receptors come from a man aged 60 to 69 with active or convalescent COVID-19.

V gene TRBV18 combines with J gene TRBJ1-5, with 9 bases matching TRBD1. Per germline, CDR1 KGHSH and CDR2 LQKENI. V lost 3 bases, J lost 2 bases, and 5 bases stayed unmatched. The CDR3 is made up of 16 amino acids. The CDR3 sequence: CASSPSDRGGNQPQHF. For the CDR3, the DNA is TGTGCCAGCTCACCCTCGGACAGGGGAGGCAATCAGCCCCAGCATTTT.

This clone was seen once. V gene TRBV28 combines with J gene TRBJ1-2; 8 bases match TRBD1. J lost 8 bases, V lost 2 bases, and 7 bases had no gene match. CDR3 length: 14 residues. Looked up from germline, CDR1 is MDHEN and CDR2 is SYDVKM. CDR3 nucleotide sequence: TGTGCCAGCAGTTTACCCCTGACAGGGGAAGGCTACACCTTC. Translated, it gives CASSLPLTGEGYTF.

This clone has a single count. The CDR3 DNA reads TGTGCCAGCAGGGACCCCAGGCTAGCGGGGGAAAATGAGCAGTTCTTC. It is translated as CASRDPRLAGENEQFF. The chain employs TRBV27 and TRBJ2-1; TRBD2 aligns across 10 bases. Germline lookup yields CDR1 MNHEY and CDR2 SMNVEV (reference sequence). This CDR3 has 16 amino acids. Trimming at V came to 6 bases and at J to 7 bases, leaving 12 bases not matched to a gene.

The V and J genes are TRBV7-2 and TRBJ2-2; 11 positions match TRBD1. Germline trimming cut 6 bases from V and 6 bases from J; bases unmatched to any gene: 6. The CDR3 covers 15 residues. Germline CDR1 SGHTA, CDR2 FQGNSA. CDR3 in amino acids: CASREDRGRAGELFF. CDR3 bases: TGTGCCAGCAGAGAGGACAGGGGGCGAGCCGGGGAGCTGTTTTTT.

This clone has only one observation. V usage is TRBV4-2 and J usage is TRBJ2-7; D call uncertain. The CDR3 has 14 amino acids. The germline V gene encodes CDR1 LGHNA and CDR2 YNFKEQ. The V gene lost 0 bases and the J gene lost 4 bases, with 10 bases spanning the gap. As DNA, the CDR3 is TGTGCCAGCAGCCAAGAAGTCTTAGAGTACGAGCAGTACTTC. Encoded protein: CASSQEVLEYEQYF.

This chain joins TRBV11-2 and TRBJ2-5; 8 bases line up with TRBD2. J lost 4 bases, V lost 4 bases, and 14 bases had no gene match. The V gene's germline CDR1 is SGHAT and CDR2 FQNNGV. The CDR3 runs 17 residues. For the CDR3, the DNA is TGTGCCAGCAGCTCTACCGGGACTAGGTGGGGTTTAGAGACCCAGTACTTC. Translation: CASSSTGTRWGLETQYF.

This clone was detected only a few times. This rearrangement joins TRBV21-1 to TRBJ1-6; the table's D call, TRBD1, has no DNA check behind it. TRBV21-1 is deemed a pseudogene. The CDR3 sequence is 16 residues long. The CDR3: CASSKATDRGDSPLHF. The CDR3 DNA is TGTGCCAGCAGCAAAGCAACGGACAGGGGGGATTCACCCCTCCACTTT.

The V gene is TRBV4-2, the J gene TRBJ2-3, with TRBD2 matching over 11 bases. Germline lookup yields CDR1 LGHNA and CDR2 YNFKEQ. V lost 4 bases and J lost 4; bases outside the gene matches: 22. The CDR3 runs to 21 residues. In DNA form, the CDR3 reads TGTGCCAGCAGCCCCGGATCGGTGCGGCTAGCGGGAGGTTCCGCCCCAGATACGCAGTATTTT. Its protein product is CASSPGSVRLAGGSAPDTQYF.

The chain is built from TRBV6-2 or TRBV6-3 and TRBJ2-7; TRBD2 agrees at 10 bases. V lost 4 bases to trimming and J lost 4 bases; unmatched junction nucleotides: 10. This CDR3 contains 16 residues. Germline CDR1 reads MNHEY; CDR2 reads SVGEGT. As DNA, the CDR3 is TGTGCCAGCAGTTCCGGGGGGGCTAGCGGGAGTTACGAGCAGTACTTC. Translation gives CASSSGGASGSYEQYF.

The rearrangement links TRBV18 to TRBJ2-7; a possible D gene is TRBD1 (6 bases). The CDR3 runs to 15 residues. Per the germline V gene, CDR1 is KGHSH and CDR2 is LQKENI. With 3 bases removed from V and 5 bases from J, the gap between germline ends came to 17 bases. This CDR3 reads CASSPQGSFKNEQYF. DNA for the CDR3: TGTGCCAGCTCACCCCAGGGGAGTTTTAAGAACGAGCAGTACTTC.

This chain uses TRBV7-9 with TRBJ2-7; D remains unclear. CDR1 is SEHNR and CDR2 is FQNEAQ in the germline V gene (reference sequence). The CDR3 covers 14 residues. With 2 bases removed from V and 6 bases from J, the gap between germline ends came to 14 bases. CDR3 in DNA: TGTGCCAGCAGCTTAAGATCTGGGCAGGCCGAGCAGTACTTC. Translating it yields CASSLRSGQAEQYF.

This chain uses TRBV28 with TRBJ2-3, with TRBD2 identical over 12 bases. CDR3 length: 17 amino acids. Germline V gives CDR1 MDHEN, CDR2 SYDVKM. With 6 bases clipped from V and 7 bases from J, the junction kept 14 bases outside the gene matches. In DNA, the CDR3 is TGTGCCAGCAGACGCACGACTAGCGGGGGAATCCGGCATACGCAGTATTTT. This gives the protein CASRRTTSGGIRHTQYF.

The chain joins TRBV19 to TRBJ2-1, with D perhaps TRBD2 (6 bases). This CDR3 region has 16 residues. The V gene's germline CDR1 is LNHDA and CDR2 SQIVND (reference sequence). The V gene lost 3 bases and the J gene lost 5 bases, with 17 bases spanning the gap. The DNA of the CDR3 is TGTGCCAGTAGTATTCCCGGGAGAGGGGAGGACAATGAGCAGTTCTTC. Residues: CASSIPGRGEDNEQFF.

This clone came up a few times. The chain has TRBV5-1 and TRBJ2-7; D ambiguous. The CDR3 covers 14 residues. The germline V and J ends were trimmed by 4 bases and 6 bases, with 17 bases remaining between them. Per germline, CDR1 SGHRS and CDR2 YFSETQ. CDR3 bases: TGCGCCAGCAGCGAAGCAGGCCAAGTTTTCGAGCAGTACTTC. Encoded protein: CASSEAGQVFEQYF.

The CDR3: CASRYRGRYSGANVLTF. CDR3 in DNA: TGTGCCAGTAGGTACAGGGGGCGATATTCTGGGGCCAACGTCCTGACTTTC. V gene TRBV19 combines with J gene TRBJ2-6, with 9 bases identical to TRBD1. CDR3 length: 17 amino acids. V lost 6 bases, J lost 1 base, and 7 bases stayed unmatched. Germline V lookup: CDR1 LNHDA, CDR2 SQIVND (reference sequence).

The rearrangement uses TRBV7-6 and TRBJ2-7, with TRBD1 matching over 8 bases. In germline, CDR1 is SGHVS, CDR2 FNYEAQ. The CDR3 is 15 amino acids. V shed 5 bases, J shed 7 bases, and the junction held 13 bases outside the gene matches. CDR3 protein: CASSRWVGQAREQYF. The CDR3 DNA follows: TGTGCCAGCAGCCGCTGGGTGGGACAGGCGAGGGAGCAGTACTTC.

There are a few counts of this clone. The chain joins TRBV7-2 to TRBJ2-1; perhaps TRBD2 as D (5 bases). Germline V CDR1 and CDR2: SGHTA, FQGNSA. The CDR3 totals 13 residues. Trimming shortened V by 2 bases and J by 10 bases, and 12 bases separated the two germline ends. CDR3 protein: CASSLMWGEEQFF. CDR3 bases: TGTGCCAGCAGCTTAATGTGGGGAGAGGAGCAGTTCTTC.

Concerning this clone itself: Other DNA sequences from this sample encode an identical CDR3 as well. This chain uses TRBV7-2 with TRBJ2-5; TRBD1 matches at 8 bases. Germline V CDR1 and CDR2: SGHTA, FQGNSA. The CDR3 covers 13 residues. The V segment lost 5 bases and the J segment 5 bases; nucleotides outside the gene matches: 4. CDR3 protein: CASSLRTGETQYF. CDR3 coding DNA: TGTGCCAGCAGCCTCCGGACAGGGGAGACCCAGTACTTC.

This clone appeared a single time. J is TRBJ1-5 and V is TRBV4-3; no clear D. The CDR3 spans 13 residues. Germline CDR1 reads LGHNA; CDR2 reads YSLEER. V gave up 0 bases and J gave up 4 bases, with 4 bases separating them. The CDR3 region has the DNA TGCGCCAGCAGCCAAGATCAAAATCAGCCCCAGCATTTT. Its protein is CASSQDQNQPQHF.

The chain uses TRBV24-1 and TRBJ2-3; D perhaps matches TRBD1 (6 bases). This CDR3 is 14 amino acids long. Trimming took off 4 bases at V and 4 bases at J, with 11 bases between the two ends. In germline, CDR1 is KGHDR, CDR2 SFDVKD. CDR3 DNA: TGTGCCACCAGTGACACCAGGGGCCCAGATACGCAGTATTTT. Its translation is CATSDTRGPDTQYF.

The chain employs TRBV5-1 and TRBJ2-7, with 10 bases that match TRBD1. The germline gives CDR1 SGHRS, CDR2 YFSETQ. The trim removed 4 bases at V and 9 bases at J, leaving 4 bases unmatched. This CDR3 contains 12 residues. CDR3 amino acids: CASSLGQGTQYF. In nucleotides, the CDR3 is TGCGCCAGCAGCCTGGGACAGGGGACGCAGTACTTC.

This rearrangement joins TRBV5-1 to TRBJ2-2, with TRBD2 identical over 13 bases. The CDR3 contains 20 residues. Trimming took 4 bases from V and 1 from J; bases not matched to a gene: 13. Germline-derived CDR1 and CDR2 are SGHRS and YFSETQ. CDR3 amino acids: CASSPGTGGLAGLNTGELFF. CDR3 sequence (DNA): TGCGCCAGCAGCCCAGGGACAGGGGGACTAGCGGGGCTGAACACCGGGGAGCTGTTTTTT.

The V and J genes are TRBV19 and TRBJ2-3; TRBD2 matches at 16 bases. The CDR3 runs to 15 residues. From germline, CDR1 is LNHDA and CDR2 SQIVND (reference sequence). V dropped 6 bases and J dropped 9; count of bases not matched to a gene: 6. The CDR3: CASSLGLAGGTTQYF. The CDR3 DNA sequence: TGTGCCAGTAGCCTGGGACTAGCGGGAGGGACAACGCAGTATTTT.

This clone was recorded only once. J is TRBJ2-7 and V is TRBV2; D perhaps matches TRBD2 (6 bases). The CDR3 contains 15 residues. V shed 3 bases and J shed 6 bases, with 18 bases lying between them. Per the germline V gene, CDR1 is SNHLY and CDR2 is FYNNEI. The CDR3, as DNA: TGTGCCAGCAGTGAGGAGGGGATCCGACGAGGCGAGCAGTACTTC. Translation gives CASSEEGIRRGEQYF.

The chain employs TRBV5-1 and TRBJ1-2, with a weak D call TRBD1 (6 bases). The ends were cut back, 0 bases at V and 9 bases at J, with 15 bases in the middle. The CDR3 is 14 residues long. Germline V lookup: CDR1 SGHRS, CDR2 YFSETQ. CDR3 in amino acids: CASSLDRAWDSYTF. Written as DNA, the CDR3 is TGCGCCAGCAGCTTGGACAGGGCATGGGATAGCTACACCTTC.

The chain employs TRBV7-2 and TRBJ1-2; TRBD1 is a possible D gene (6 bases). The CDR3 spans 16 residues. Trimming cost V 1 base and J 1 base, with 13 bases left between them. From germline, CDR1 is SGHTA and CDR2 FQGNSA. CDR3 sequence: CASSLEGDRRNYGYTF. The CDR3 DNA reads as TGTGCCAGCAGCTTAGAGGGGGACCGGCGTAACTATGGCTACACCTTC.

V is TRBV7-2 and J is TRBJ2-1; 13 bases fit TRBD2. The germline V gene encodes CDR1 SGHTA and CDR2 FQGNSA. The trim removed 1 base at V and 4 bases at J, leaving 7 bases unmatched. The CDR3 consists of 18 residues. CDR3 in DNA: TGTGCCAGCAGCTTAGGGGGACTAGCGGGATCGGGTTACAATGAGCAGTTCTTC. Residues: CASSLGGLAGSGYNEQFF.